A single sample gave rise to the 30 T cell receptor beta chains below, sequenced in a study of T cell responses to AZD1222 COVID-19 vaccine. The assay was immunoSEQ multiplex PCR, and TCRdb's table has in-frame clones only and misses some. The repertoire holds about 150,000 clones, with 87% as singletons. The sequences come from peripheral blood, collected 28 days after the second AZD1222 dose. Every receptor here comes from an adult who received the AZD1222 COVID-19 vaccine.

CDR3 DNA: TGTGCCAGCAGCTTAGCGTCCAACTACGAGCAGTACTTC. It translates to CASSLASNYEQYF. The chain employs TRBV7-2 and TRBJ2-7; D unclear. This CDR3 is 13 amino acids long. V dropped 0 bases and J dropped 3 bases, with 6 bases sitting between them. Germline-derived CDR1 and CDR2 are SGHTA and FQGNSA. Combining the CDR3 with reference TRBV7-2 and TRBJ2-7 gives the whole variable domain GAGVSQSPSNKVTEKGKDVELRCDPISGHTALYWYRQSLGQGLEFLIYFQGNSAPDKSGLPSDRFSAERTGGSVSTLTIQRTQQEDSAVYLCASSLASNYEQYFGPGTRLTVT.

The chain joins TRBV28 to TRBJ1-4; TRBD1 might be the D (5 bases). From germline, CDR1 is MDHEN and CDR2 SYDVKM. The V end was cut by 6 bases, the J end by 4 bases, with 15 bases between. The CDR3 extends over 15 amino acids. The CDR3 nucleotides read TGTGCCAGCAGCATGGGGGGGGAAGATAATGAAAAACTGTTTTTT. This sequence encodes CASSMGGEDNEKLFF.

J is TRBJ2-1 and V is TRBV19, with TRBD2 matching over 7 bases. The junction had 12 bases not matched to a gene; V was cut back by 10 bases and J by 3 bases. Germline V gene lookup returns CDR1 LNHDA and CDR2 SQIVND (reference sequence). The CDR3 has 15 residues. Written as DNA, the CDR3 is TGTGCCACCAGCCTACTGGCGGGAGACTACAATGAGCAGTTCTTC. Translation: CATSLLAGDYNEQFF.

The chain is built from TRBV3-1 (or the pseudogene TRBV3-2) and TRBJ1-5, with a possible D match to TRBD1 (5 bases). The CDR3 is 16 residues long. Trimming shortened V by 1 base and J by 2 bases, and 12 bases separated the two germline ends. Looked up from germline, CDR1 is LGHDT and CDR2 is YNNKEL (reference sequence). CDR3 amino acids: CASSQGAGNGNQPQHF. For the CDR3, the DNA is TGTGCCAGCAGCCAAGGCGCAGGGAACGGCAATCAGCCCCAGCATTTT.

This chain connects TRBV11-3 to TRBJ1-1, with D possibly matching TRBD1 (6 bases). The CDR3 is made up of 16 amino acids. V lost 5 bases, J lost 2 bases, and 18 bases lay in between. The germline gives CDR1 SGHNT, CDR2 YENEEA. CDR3 sequence: CASSGGDTKGNTEAFF. The DNA for the CDR3 is TGTGCCAGCAGCGGTGGGGACACAAAGGGAAACACTGAAGCTTTCTTT.

The chain couples TRBV6-5 to TRBJ1-1, with 7 bases matching TRBD1. Germline V CDR1 and CDR2: MNHEY, SVGAGI. V lost 2 bases and J lost 5; bases outside the gene matches: 8. CDR3 length equals 15 residues. Here the CDR3 reads CASSYETRGRTEAFF. The CDR3 region has the DNA TGTGCCAGCAGTTACGAGACCAGGGGGAGGACTGAAGCTTTCTTT.

The chain combines TRBV10-3 with TRBJ2-1, with D uncertain. The CDR3 runs to 12 residues. Germline-derived CDR1 and CDR2 are ENHRY and SYGVKD. V was cut by 9 bases and J by 6 bases, with 12 bases left in between. Written as DNA, the CDR3 is TGTGCCATTCGGACGGCGCGCAATGAGCAGTTCTTC. Amino acid sequence: CAIRTARNEQFF.

The chain carries TRBV27 and TRBJ1-6; D ambiguous. This CDR3 contains 13 residues. V was clipped by 3 bases and J by 7 bases, with 7 bases between them. CDR1 MNHEY and CDR2 SMNVEV come from the germline V gene (reference sequence). CDR3 nucleotides: TGTGCCAGCAGTTTCGCCCAAAATTCACCCCTCCACTTT. Residues: CASSFAQNSPLHF.

The sample holds a few counts of this clone. The chain is built from TRBV2 and TRBJ2-7; possible D gene TRBD2, 5 bases. This CDR3 is built from 14 residues. The germline V and J ends were trimmed by 4 bases and 5 bases, with 15 bases remaining between them. Germline CDR1 reads SNHLY; CDR2 reads FYNNEI. The CDR3 spells CASSGISARDEQYF. In DNA, the CDR3 is TGTGCCAGCAGTGGGATTAGCGCGAGGGACGAGCAGTACTTC. The full variable domain, its missing parts supplied by reference TRBV2 and TRBJ2-7, is EPEVTQTPSHQVTQMGQEVILRCVPISNHLYFYWYRQILGQKVEFLVSFYNNEISEKSEIFDDQFSVERPDGSNFTLKIRSTKLEDSAMYFCASSGISARDEQYFGPGTRLTVT.

This clone was observed once. V and J are TRBV6-2 or TRBV6-3 and TRBJ2-7; D is tentatively TRBD1 or TRBD2 (5 bases each). The CDR3 contains 14 residues. V lost 4 bases and J lost 0, with 10 bases in between. CDR1 and CDR2 from the germline V gene are MNHEY and SVGEGT. CDR3 sequence reads: CASSWDGSSYEQYF. The DNA of the CDR3 is TGTGCCAGCAGTTGGGACGGCAGCTCCTACGAGCAGTACTTC.

V and J are TRBV28 and TRBJ2-3, with D perhaps matching TRBD1 or TRBD2 (6 bases each). V was shortened by 7 bases and J by 0 bases, with 17 bases between the two germline ends. Germline V CDR1 and CDR2: MDHEN, SYDVKM. The CDR3 runs 16 residues. The chain's CDR3 is CASIKPRGRSTDTQYF. The CDR3 nucleotides are TGTGCCAGCATCAAACCAAGGGGGAGGAGCACAGATACGCAGTATTTT.

The V gene is TRBV10-3, the J gene TRBJ1-1, with D possibly TRBD1 on 6 matching bases. In germline, CDR1 is ENHRY, CDR2 SYGVKD. CDR3 length: 15 amino acids. The V end lost 4 bases, the J end lost 2 bases, and 14 bases lay between the germline ends. CDR3 residues: CAISGSQGSNTEAFF. In DNA form, the CDR3 reads TGTGCCATCAGTGGTTCACAGGGCTCCAACACTGAAGCTTTCTTT.

The rearrangement links TRBV7-2 to TRBJ2-7; 15 positions match TRBD2. This CDR3 contains 17 residues. CDR1 is SGHTA, CDR2 FQGNSA, per germline. Trimming cost V 4 bases and J 2 bases; bases outside gene matches: 6. CDR3 nucleotide sequence: TGTGCCAGCAGCTCCGGGACTAGCGGGAGGTCCCCCTACGAGCAGTACTTC. Translating it yields CASSSGTSGRSPYEQYF.

The CDR3, as DNA: TGTGCCAGCAGCTTAGGGCAGGGGGCATTAAATGAGCAGTTCTTC. It is translated as CASSLGQGALNEQFF. This rearrangement joins TRBV11-3 to TRBJ2-1, with 8 bases lining up with TRBD1. There are 15 residues in the CDR3. V lost 1 base to trimming and J lost 7 bases; unmatched junction nucleotides: 6. CDR1 and CDR2 (germline): SGHNT, YENEEA.

The sample holds one count of this clone. This CDR3 is also generated by other DNA sequences in the sample. This chain uses TRBV5-1 with TRBJ1-2; D not certain. This CDR3 is 14 amino acids long. The germline V and J ends were trimmed by 3 bases and 3 bases, with 12 bases remaining between them. Germline values: CDR1 SGHRS, CDR2 YFSETQ. CDR3 nucleotides: TGCGCCAGCAGCTCGACGGGAAAAGACTATGGCTACACCTTC. This encodes CASSSTGKDYGYTF.

The sample holds one count of this clone. The rearrangement uses TRBV29-1 and TRBJ1-1; D unclear. Per germline, CDR1 SQVTM and CDR2 ANQGSEA. V lost 1 base and J lost 11, with 11 bases in between. The CDR3 spans 11 residues. The CDR3 loop is CSVEARTEAFF. CDR3 in DNA: TGCAGCGTTGAAGCTAGGACGGAGGCTTTCTTT.

The gene calls are TRBV6-2 or TRBV6-3 and TRBJ2-7; perhaps TRBD2 as D (5 bases). From germline, CDR1 is MNHEY and CDR2 SVGEGT. Trimming removed 7 bases from V and 6 bases from J, with 19 bases in between. The CDR3 has 14 residues. This chain's CDR3 is CASTPRPGKGEQYF. CDR3 in DNA: TGTGCCAGCACCCCCCGTCCGGGGAAGGGCGAGCAGTACTTC.

CDR3 residues: CASSIGGSPYNEQFF. Here the CDR3 DNA reads TGTGCCAGCAGTATTGGCGGGAGTCCCTACAATGAGCAGTTCTTC. The chain carries TRBV2 and TRBJ2-1, with 7 bases aligning to TRBD2. The CDR3 has 15 amino acids. V lost 5 bases to trimming and J lost 2 bases; unmatched junction nucleotides: 6. Germline values: CDR1 SNHLY, CDR2 FYNNEI.

CDR3 loop: CASSGDTEAFF. For the CDR3, the DNA is TGTGCCAGCTCTGGGGACACTGAAGCTTTCTTT. The J gene is TRBJ1-1, the V gene TRBV2, with D unresolved. The CDR3 consists of 11 residues. The V and J ends lost 8 bases and 3 bases respectively, with 7 bases between them. Germline lookup yields CDR1 SNHLY and CDR2 FYNNEI.

This clone was detected once. The chain recombines TRBV29-1 with TRBJ2-3; D unresolved. CDR3 size: 12 residues. The germline V gene has CDR1 SQVTM and CDR2 ANQGSEA. Trimming removed 4 bases at V and 3 bases at J, with 8 bases between. The CDR3 bases are TGCAGCGTTGTTGCCGTGACAGATACGCAGTATTTT. Translated: CSVVAVTDTQYF.

J is TRBJ1-4 and V is TRBV6-5; no reliable D call. The germline V gene encodes CDR1 MNHEY and CDR2 SVGAGI. The length of the CDR3 is 15 residues. V was pared by 0 bases and J by 4 bases, with 9 bases between. The CDR3 DNA reads TGTGCCAGCAGTTACTCAGGGTCCAATAATGAAAAACTGTTTTTT. This translates into CASSYSGSNNEKLFF.

This clone was detected only once. In nucleotides, the CDR3 is TGTGCCAGCAGTAAACAGGGCCTGGGCACAGATACGCAGTATTTT. This gives the protein CASSKQGLGTDTQYF. The J gene is TRBJ2-3, the V gene TRBV2; possibly TRBD1 for D (6 bases). CDR1 and CDR2 (germline): SNHLY, FYNNEI. This CDR3 spans 15 amino acids. Trimming pared 5 bases from V and 1 base from J, leaving 13 bases between. The full variable domain, completed using reference TRBV2 and TRBJ2-3, is EPEVTQTPSHQVTQMGQEVILRCVPISNHLYFYWYRQILGQKVEFLVSFYNNEISEKSEIFDDQFSVERPDGSNFTLKIRSTKLEDSAMYFCASSKQGLGTDTQYFGPGTRLTVL.

The chain joins TRBV6-6 to TRBJ2-2; no clear D gene. This CDR3 is 16 amino acids long. V lost 6 bases to trimming and J lost 8 bases, with 22 bases between them. Germline CDR1 MNHNY, CDR2 SVGAGI (reference sequence). The CDR3 coding sequence is TGTGCCAGCAGGCCAAAAAGGGCTGCCCCCAGGGGGGAGCTGTTTTTT. The encoded protein is CASRPKRAAPRGELFF.

The rearrangement uses TRBV7-9 and TRBJ1-6; D might be TRBD1 (5 bases). Germline CDR1 is SEHNR and CDR2 is FQNEAQ (reference sequence). The CDR3 loop spans 15 amino acids. V lost 5 bases and J lost 9, with 17 bases in between. The CDR3 sequence: CASSPRDALISPLHF. CDR3 sequence (DNA): TGTGCCAGCAGCCCCCGGGACGCCTTAATTTCACCCCTCCACTTT.

This rearrangement joins TRBV27 to TRBJ1-5; 12 bases line up with TRBD1. Germline CDR1 and CDR2: MNHEY and SMNVEV (reference sequence). The CDR3 sequence is 16 residues long. V lost 5 bases to trimming and J lost 9 bases; unmatched junction nucleotides: 11. CDR3 sequence: CASSDRRDRGLGPQHF. The CDR3 coding sequence is TGTGCCAGCAGTGATCGCCGGGACAGGGGGCTCGGGCCCCAGCATTTT.

The chain links TRBV5-1 to TRBJ2-1, with D possibly TRBD2 on 6 matching bases. CDR1 SGHRS and CDR2 YFSETQ come from the germline V gene. V was clipped by 2 bases and J by 1 base, with 10 bases between them. The CDR3 consists of 15 residues. This CDR3 reads CASSFGGSSYNEQFF. The CDR3 nucleotides read TGCGCCAGCAGCTTTGGAGGGAGTTCCTACAATGAGCAGTTCTTC.

The CDR3, as DNA: TGTGCCAGCAGCCAAGGACTAGCCGGGGAGCAGTTCTTC. Amino acid sequence: CASSQGLAGEQFF. The chain couples TRBV14 to TRBJ2-1; 7 positions agree with TRBD2. The germline V gene has CDR1 SGHDN and CDR2 FVKESK. V was pared by 1 base and J by 10 bases, with 4 bases of the junction left unmatched. This CDR3 comprises 13 residues.

This sequence joins TRBV29-1 and TRBJ1-1, with D possibly TRBD1 on 5 matching bases. CDR3 length: 13 amino acids. V dropped 7 bases and J dropped 3 bases, with 15 bases sitting between them. Germline values: CDR1 SQVTM, CDR2 ANQGSEA. The CDR3 reads CSGAKGSDTEAFF. The CDR3 DNA reads TGCAGCGGTGCCAAGGGGTCGGACACTGAAGCTTTCTTT.

This clone has just one count. The chain is built from TRBV6-2 or TRBV6-3 and TRBJ1-2; 7 bases map to TRBD1. The CDR3 spans 13 residues. CDR1 and CDR2 from the germline V gene are MNHEY and SVGEGT. V was clipped by 3 bases and J by 4 bases; unmatched bases: 2. The DNA for the CDR3 is TGTGCCAGCAGTTATCGGGACAGCTATGGCTACACCTTC. Translating gives CASSYRDSYGYTF.

The chain employs TRBV7-2 and TRBJ2-1; D not certain. V lost 4 bases to trimming and J lost 6 bases, with 10 bases between them. This CDR3 region has 13 residues. CDR1 and CDR2 from the germline V gene are SGHTA and FQGNSA. CDR3: CASSSSATNEQFF. The CDR3 DNA sequence: TGTGCCAGCAGCTCCAGTGCGACCAATGAGCAGTTCTTC.